The 22 T cell receptor beta chains below come from one sample, sequenced in a study of T cell repertoires in ileal Crohn's disease. This table comes from immunoSEQ multiplex PCR, and its TCRdb copy is limited to in-frame clones, with some not included. Counted here are about 13,000 clones, around 70% occurring once; the ten biggest clones make up about 8.6%. This sample's time point: neoterminal ileum biopsy at postoperative endoscopy, about 6 months after surgery. The sample taken for sequencing was ileal tissue. Receptors originate from an adult with Crohn's disease.

This clone was detected a few times. In nucleotides, the CDR3 is TGTGCCAGCAGCTTCTCGGGGGCTCACGAGCAGTACTTC. Translated, it gives CASSFSGAHEQYF. The chain recombines TRBV11-2 with TRBJ2-7; TRBD1 or TRBD2 may be the D gene (6 bases each). V lost 3 bases and J 5 bases, leaving 11 bases between the germline ends. The CDR3 loop spans 13 amino acids. Germline V CDR1 and CDR2: SGHAT, FQNNGV.

This chain links TRBV30 with TRBJ1-2; 7 bases are a match to TRBD1. Germline trimming cut 4 bases from V and 4 bases from J; bases unmatched to any gene: 15. The CDR3 consists of 16 residues. Germline CDR1 GTSNPN, CDR2 SVGIG (reference sequence). The CDR3 sequence is CAWTGAGGTPTYGYTF. The DNA of the CDR3 is TGTGCCTGGACAGGGGCAGGGGGGACCCCTACCTATGGCTACACCTTC.

V usage is TRBV6-5 and J usage is TRBJ2-7; 7 nucleotides align to TRBD1. With 8 bases clipped from V and 5 bases from J, the junction kept 3 bases outside the gene matches. There are 11 residues in the CDR3. Germline CDR1 and CDR2: MNHEY and SVGAGI. The CDR3 DNA follows: TGTGCCAGCGACAGGGAGAACGAGCAGTACTTC. Its protein is CASDRENEQYF.

The chain joins TRBV7-7 to TRBJ1-6, with D perhaps matching TRBD1 (5 bases). The CDR3 covers 15 residues. CDR1 is SSHAT, CDR2 FNYEAQ, per germline (reference sequence). Trimming left V 4 bases short and J 7 bases short, with 14 bases between. CDR3 bases: TGTGCCAGCAGCTCCGACTCCTGGGGGAATTCACCCCTCCACTTT. Translating it yields CASSSDSWGNSPLHF.

The chain combines TRBV9 with TRBJ2-4, with D possibly matching TRBD1 (6 bases). Trimming took 4 bases from V and 9 from J, leaving 20 bases between them. The CDR3 has 15 amino acids. Germline CDR1 is SGDLS and CDR2 is YYNGEE. As DNA, the CDR3 is TGTGCCAGCAGCCCGACGGACAGCGGCTACGGCATTCAGTACTTC. Protein product: CASSPTDSGYGIQYF.

Written as DNA, the CDR3 is TGTGCCAGCACCCACCGAACGGGGGGGGCGGGGGAGCAGTACTTC. Translation: CASTHRTGGAGEQYF. The chain is built from TRBV7-9 and TRBJ2-7; 8 bases are shared with TRBD2. The CDR3 is 15 amino acids. Losses at the gene ends were 7 bases for V and 7 bases for J; bases not matched to a gene: 15. Germline V CDR1 and CDR2: SEHNR, FQNEAQ (reference sequence).

The chain has TRBV27 and TRBJ2-5; no reliable D call. V lost 4 bases to trimming and J lost 0 bases, with 3 bases between them. CDR1 MNHEY and CDR2 SMNVEV come from the germline V gene (reference sequence). This CDR3 region has 12 residues. The CDR3 protein is CASSSNQETQYF. As DNA, the CDR3 is TGTGCCAGCAGTTCAAACCAAGAGACCCAGTACTTC.

The DNA for the CDR3 is TGTGCCAGCAGTATCCAGACTGGCTATGGCTACACCTTC. As protein: CASSIQTGYGYTF. This rearrangement joins TRBV11-2 to TRBJ1-2; no firm D call. With 6 bases removed from V and 4 bases from J, the gap between germline ends came to 12 bases. The CDR3 has 13 amino acids. Germline CDR1 SGHAT, CDR2 FQNNGV.

In this sample, this clone turned up a few times. The chain is built from TRBV14 and TRBJ1-1, with unresolved D. Germline assignment: CDR1 SGHDN and CDR2 FVKESK. Deletions cut 0 bases from V and 5 bases from J, with 7 bases between. The CDR3 consists of 13 residues. CDR3 residues: CASSQDQGTEAFF. DNA for the CDR3: TGTGCCAGCAGCCAAGACCAAGGAACTGAAGCTTTCTTT.

This clone has more than one count but fewer than ten. This rearrangement joins TRBV6-1 to TRBJ2-7; TRBD1 agrees at 9 bases. V lost 9 bases and J lost 5; bases outside the gene matches: 8. CDR3 length equals 13 residues. Germline V gene sequence: CDR1 MNHNS, CDR2 SASEGT. The CDR3 DNA reads TGTGCCAGTCGGACAGGGGTTGTGAACGAGCAGTACTTC. It is translated as CASRTGVVNEQYF.

The J gene is TRBJ1-1, the V gene TRBV27; the match to TRBD1 covers 7 bases. Unmatched junction bases numbered 14, after V lost 3 bases and J lost 4 bases. The CDR3 totals 17 residues. The V gene's germline CDR1 is MNHEY and CDR2 SMNVEV (reference sequence). CDR3 in DNA: TGTGCCAGCAGTTTGGTGGGGACAGCTAAGGGGGGCACTGAAGCTTTCTTT. Amino acid sequence: CASSLVGTAKGGTEAFF.

The chain links TRBV14 to TRBJ2-7; perhaps TRBD2 as D (6 bases). Germline lookup yields CDR1 SGHDN and CDR2 FVKESK. The CDR3 is made up of 13 amino acids. With 7 bases removed from V and 6 bases from J, the gap between germline ends came to 16 bases. CDR3 nucleotides: TGTGCCAGCACCCGGGACTTCTTTGGCGAGCAGTACTTC. Translation gives CASTRDFFGEQYF.

The CDR3 loop is CASSLYRSSGANVLTF. The CDR3 coding sequence is TGTGCCAGCAGTCTCTACAGGAGCTCTGGGGCCAACGTCCTGACTTTC. The J gene is TRBJ2-6, the V gene TRBV27; D is perhaps TRBD1 (5 bases). The CDR3 is made up of 16 amino acids. The germline V gene encodes CDR1 MNHEY and CDR2 SMNVEV (reference sequence). Trimming took off 5 bases at V and 0 bases at J, with 11 bases between the two ends.

By frequency in the sample, this clone is medium-sized. The chain recombines TRBV28 with TRBJ1-2; D is perhaps TRBD1 (5 bases). CDR1 and CDR2 from the germline V gene are MDHEN and SYDVKM. Trimming took 6 bases from V and 4 from J, leaving 21 bases between them. This CDR3 region has 16 residues. CDR3 protein: CASSLDGGVSSYGYTF. Here the CDR3 DNA reads TGTGCCAGCAGCTTGGACGGGGGAGTGAGTTCCTATGGCTACACCTTC.

The chain combines TRBV6-5 with TRBJ1-2; possible D gene TRBD1, 6 bases. V gave up 1 base and J gave up 4 bases, with 13 bases separating them. Germline V gene data show CDR1 as MNHEY and CDR2 as SVGAGI. The CDR3 consists of 15 residues. The CDR3 region is CASSYFHGQSYGYTF. In DNA, the CDR3 is TGTGCCAGCAGTTACTTCCACGGACAGAGCTATGGCTACACCTTC.

Only a few counts were recorded for this clone. The rearrangement links TRBV28 to TRBJ1-5; 8 nucleotides align to TRBD1. The trim removed 3 bases at V and 6 bases at J, leaving 10 bases unmatched. Germline CDR1 MDHEN, CDR2 SYDVKM. CDR3 length: 16 amino acids. The CDR3 spells CASSFRQGAVGQPQHF. CDR3 nucleotide sequence: TGTGCCAGCAGTTTCCGGCAGGGGGCGGTAGGTCAGCCCCAGCATTTT.

The J gene is TRBJ2-5, the V gene TRBV11-2, with TRBD2 matching over 7 bases. Germline V gene sequence: CDR1 SGHAT, CDR2 FQNNGV. Germline trimming cut 3 bases from V and 2 bases from J; bases unmatched to any gene: 6. CDR3 length equals 15 residues. CDR3 region: CASSFLSGQQETQYF. In DNA, the CDR3 is TGTGCCAGCAGCTTCCTTAGCGGGCAACAAGAGACCCAGTACTTC. The variable domain in full, with the rest retrieved from reference TRBV11-2 and TRBJ2-5, is EAGVAQSPRYKIIEKRQSVAFWCNPISGHATLYWYQQILGQGPKLLIQFQNNGVVDDSQLPKDRFSAERLKGVDSTLKIQPAKLEDSAVYLCASSFLSGQQETQYFGPGTRLLVL.

This clone is termed medium-sized (0.01 to 0.1%). CDR3 coding DNA: TGTGCCAGTAGTATTCAAATAACGGGGCTATCGGGAAACACCATATATTTT. Its translation is CASSIQITGLSGNTIYF. The V call is TRBV19, the J call TRBJ1-3; D may be TRBD1 (5 bases). Trimming stripped 3 bases from V and 4 bases from J, with 19 bases between. The length of the CDR3 is 17 residues. In germline, CDR1 is LNHDA, CDR2 SQIVND (reference sequence). The full variable domain, its missing parts supplied by reference TRBV19 and TRBJ1-3, is DGGITQSPKYLFRKEGQNVTLSCEQNLNHDAMYWYRQDPGQGLRLIYYSQIVNDFQKGDIAEGYSVSREKKESFPLTVTSAQKNPTAFYLCASSIQITGLSGNTIYFGEGSWLTVV.

The V call is TRBV5-1, the J call TRBJ1-2; possibly TRBD1 for D (6 bases). V was pared by 4 bases and J by 0 bases, with 10 bases between. Germline V CDR1 and CDR2: SGHRS, YFSETQ. The CDR3 sequence is 14 residues long. This chain's CDR3 is CASSETGSNYGYTF. The CDR3 DNA reads as TGCGCCAGCAGCGAGACAGGCTCTAACTATGGCTACACCTTC.

V gene TRBV29-1 combines with J gene TRBJ1-1; the D is unclear. CDR1 SQVTM and CDR2 ANQGSEA come from the germline V gene. The CDR3 runs to 14 residues. V was shortened by 5 bases and J by 4 bases, with 17 bases between the two germline ends. The CDR3 nucleotides are TGCAGCGTTAAAACCCTAGCGGGGAGCACTGAAGCTTTCTTT. It yields the protein CSVKTLAGSTEAFF.

This chain links TRBV7-6 with TRBJ2-3, with 10 positions matching TRBD2. The CDR3 is made up of 16 amino acids. Trimming removed 4 bases from V and 6 bases from J; junction bases left unmatched: 10. Germline assignment: CDR1 SGHVS and CDR2 FNYEAQ. CDR3 amino acids: CASSSPAGGGRDTQYF. DNA for the CDR3: TGTGCCAGCAGCTCGCCAGCGGGGGGGGGCAGGGATACGCAGTATTTT.

The V call is TRBV5-5, the J call TRBJ2-7, with 10 bases fitting TRBD1. V was clipped by 1 base and J by 4 bases; unmatched bases: 8. This CDR3 contains 16 residues. Germline CDR1 SGHKS, CDR2 YYEKEE (reference sequence). The CDR3 sequence: CASSLNPTGGQYEQYF. CDR3 sequence (DNA): TGTGCCAGCAGCTTGAATCCGACAGGGGGCCAGTACGAGCAGTACTTC.